This TCR beta chain was retrieved from a study of CD8 T cells in ankylosing spondylitis. General study points: CD8+ by phenotype, disease-linked clones were relatively rare in peripheral blood.

This clonotype was detected ten times or more. The antigen remains unidentified. 5'-RACE, quantitative and with molecular barcodes, yielded the TCR beta libraries. TCRdb redid the calling of the 5' RACE reads with MiXCR, one entry per CDR3 protein. The data contain around 42,000 distinct CDR3 sequences, less than 3.5% of them singletons. With 0 bases removed from V and 2 bases from J, the gap between germline ends came to 6 bases. Germline V gene lookup returns CDR1 SGDLS and CDR2 YYNGEE. The CDR3 loop spans 14 amino acids. The sequenced sample consisted of blood, either unsorted or a sorted T cell fraction (not recorded which). This chain joins TRBV9 and TRBJ1-3, with D possibly matching TRBD1 (5 bases). The clonotype comes from a male donor with ankylosing spondylitis or in good health (not recorded which). The DNA for the CDR3 is TGTGCCAGCAGCGTAGCGGGGCCTGGAAACACCATATATTTT. As protein: CASSVAGPGNTIYF.